The rows below give T cell receptor beta chains drawn from one sample of a study of T cells expressing NK-cell markers. From its re-call of the 5' RACE reads, TCRdb lists each CDR3 protein once, without DNA. Found here are 500,000 to 600,000 distinct CDR3 sequences; the top ten clones hold less than 4.5%. Specimen: blood T cells: a sorted CD56 or NKG2C T cell subset, CD4+ or CD8+ T cells, or bulk PBMC T cells (not recorded which). Source of these receptors: a young man in good health. CDR3s include the opening cysteine and the closing phenylalanine or tryptophan. The order of the fields is V gene, J gene, CDR3 protein.

TRBV20-1,TRBJ2-1,CSAPGTSGSNIYNEQFF
TRBV5-1,TRBJ2-5,CASSLVARPVQETQYF
TRBV12-3/TRBV12-4,TRBJ2-1,CASRTIGGQFF
TRBV20-1,TRBJ2-7,CSASRDYEQYF
TRBV6-5,TRBJ2-7,CASSHKEHSYEQYF
TRBV27,TRBJ2-2,CASSSLVRVANTGELFF
TRBV12-3/TRBV12-4,TRBJ2-2,CASTRPGLGAGELFF
TRBV5-6,TRBJ2-7,CASSLSRGIYEQYF
TRBV4-2,TRBJ2-7,CASSQRTSGSMANYEQYF
TRBV15,TRBJ2-3,CATSRRSPRDTQYF
TRBV20-1,TRBJ1-1,CSPPEGTTEAFF
TRBV10-3,TRBJ2-3,CAIGGGWDTQYF
TRBV3-1,TRBJ2-1,CASSQLDSLRFF
TRBV27,TRBJ2-7,CASSPNYDRRSYEQYF
TRBV4-2,TRBJ2-4,CASSQGDAQYF
TRBV20-1,TRBJ2-3,CSARVQDRGFTDTQYF
TRBV20-1,TRBJ2-6,CSAPRWQGSSGANVLTF
TRBV29-1,TRBJ2-5,CSVPLLAVKETQYF
TRBV18,TRBJ2-5,CASSQKAAGETQYF
TRBV7-9,TRBJ2-5,CASSLAHGTAETQYF
TRBV11-2,TRBJ2-1,CASSLTSGMPGNEQFF
TRBV14,TRBJ1-2,CASSRTQGNYGYTF
TRBV12-3/TRBV12-4,TRBJ2-4,CASTPHAMANIQYF
TRBV3-1,TRBJ2-1,CASSQERLADNEQFF
TRBV6-5,TRBJ2-3,CASSSQGPSTDTQYF
TRBV20-1,TRBJ2-2,CSALDREGTGELFF
TRBV7-9,TRBJ1-1,CASLLPEGGYTEAFF
TRBV6-5,TRBJ2-1,CASSYSSKGANEQFF
TRBV25-1,TRBJ2-1,CASSASGRAGYNEQFF
TRBV12-3/TRBV12-4,TRBJ1-3,CASIAGTTSGNTIYF
TRBV24-1,TRBJ2-1,CATGTVSNEQFF
TRBV20-1,TRBJ2-3,CSASLYGRVSTDTQYF
TRBV12-3/TRBV12-4,TRBJ2-2,CASSSSSGRITGELFF
TRBV6-1,TRBJ1-2,CASRRPTGDYGYTF
TRBV20-1,TRBJ2-1,CSARDPFYRETSSYNEQFF
TRBV27,TRBJ2-5,CASSLLDRQETQYF
TRBV9,TRBJ2-5,CASSLKGPETQYF
TRBV12-3/TRBV12-4,TRBJ2-2,CASETTTNTGELFF
TRBV5-1,TRBJ1-1,CASSLGVWGNTEAFF
TRBV5-1,TRBJ1-6,CASSFEGDSPLHF
TRBV24-1,TRBJ2-2,CATSDDGTARGTGELFF
TRBV29-1,TRBJ2-5,CSVEAVSLAGGIQETQYF
TRBV15,TRBJ2-5,CATSREQGREETQYF
TRBV5-5,TRBJ2-6,CASSGGTGANVLTF
TRBV12-3/TRBV12-4,TRBJ2-2,CASSYGTGVTTGELFF
TRBV12-3/TRBV12-4,TRBJ2-5,CASKEGGGQGETQYF
TRBV3-1,TRBJ1-2,CASSLASGPSNYGYTF
TRBV12-3/TRBV12-4,TRBJ1-1,CASDPGGGTEAFF
TRBV19,TRBJ2-5,CASRPGLAIQETQYF
TRBV4-2,TRBJ2-3,CASSQDRLAGEGRDTQYF
TRBV29-1,TRBJ2-7,CSVDSFPNGQYF
TRBV24-1,TRBJ2-2,CAIEPGTGELFF
TRBV5-1,TRBJ2-5,CASSPAGTSGTQYF
TRBV3-1,TRBJ2-2,CASSPGGRIAGELFF
TRBV7-8,TRBJ2-7,CASSLVARSDSPHEQYF